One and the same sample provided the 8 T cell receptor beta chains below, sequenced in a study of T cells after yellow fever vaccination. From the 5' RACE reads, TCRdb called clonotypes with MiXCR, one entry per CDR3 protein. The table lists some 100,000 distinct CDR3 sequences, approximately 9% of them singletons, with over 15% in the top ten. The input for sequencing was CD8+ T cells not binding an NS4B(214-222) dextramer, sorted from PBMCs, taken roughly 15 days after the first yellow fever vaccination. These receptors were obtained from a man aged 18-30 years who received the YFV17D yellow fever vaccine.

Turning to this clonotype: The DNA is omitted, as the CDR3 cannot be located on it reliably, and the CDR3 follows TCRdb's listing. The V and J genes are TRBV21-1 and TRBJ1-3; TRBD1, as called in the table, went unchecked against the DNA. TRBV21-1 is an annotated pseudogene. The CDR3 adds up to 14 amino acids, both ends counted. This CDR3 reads CASSKVGQGNTIYF.

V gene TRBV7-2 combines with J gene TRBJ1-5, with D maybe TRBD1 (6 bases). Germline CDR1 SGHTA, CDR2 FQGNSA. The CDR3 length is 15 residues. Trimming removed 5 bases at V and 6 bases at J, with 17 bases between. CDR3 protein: CASSDRAGHAQPQHF. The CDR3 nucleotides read TGTGCCAGCAGCGATCGGGCGGGACATGCTCAGCCCCAGCATTTT.

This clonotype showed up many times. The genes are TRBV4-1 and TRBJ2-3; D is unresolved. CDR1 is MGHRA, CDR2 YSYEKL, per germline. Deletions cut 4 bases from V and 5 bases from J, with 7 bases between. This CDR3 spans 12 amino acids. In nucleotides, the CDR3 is TGCGCCAGCAGCCCCGACGGAGATACGCAGTATTTT. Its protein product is CASSPDGDTQYF.

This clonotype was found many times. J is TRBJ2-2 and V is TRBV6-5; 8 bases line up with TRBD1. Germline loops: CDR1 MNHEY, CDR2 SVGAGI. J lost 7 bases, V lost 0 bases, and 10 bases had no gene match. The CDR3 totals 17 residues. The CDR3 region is CASSYSWDRSLGGELFF. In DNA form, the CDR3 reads TGTGCCAGCAGTTACTCGTGGGACAGGTCTCTTGGCGGGGAGCTGTTTTTT.

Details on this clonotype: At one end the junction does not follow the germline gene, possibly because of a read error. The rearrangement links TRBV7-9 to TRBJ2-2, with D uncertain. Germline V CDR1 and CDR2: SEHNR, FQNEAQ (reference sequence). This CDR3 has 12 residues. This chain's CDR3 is CVSSLLVGELFF. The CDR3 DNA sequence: TGTGTCAGCAGCTTACTGGTCGGGGAGCTGTTTTTT.

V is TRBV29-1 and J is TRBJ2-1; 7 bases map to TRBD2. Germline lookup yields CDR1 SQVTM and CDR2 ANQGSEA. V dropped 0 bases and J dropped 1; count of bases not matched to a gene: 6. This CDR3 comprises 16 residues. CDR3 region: CSVEDRGLVSYNEQFF. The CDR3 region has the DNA TGCAGCGTTGAAGATAGAGGACTAGTGTCCTACAATGAGCAGTTCTTC.

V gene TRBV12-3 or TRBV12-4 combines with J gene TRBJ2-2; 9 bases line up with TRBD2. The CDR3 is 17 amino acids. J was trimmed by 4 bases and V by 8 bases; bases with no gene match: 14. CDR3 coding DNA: TGTGCCAGCTGGGGGACGGGACTAGCAGATGGCACCGGGGAGCTGTTTTTT. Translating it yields CASWGTGLADGTGELFF.

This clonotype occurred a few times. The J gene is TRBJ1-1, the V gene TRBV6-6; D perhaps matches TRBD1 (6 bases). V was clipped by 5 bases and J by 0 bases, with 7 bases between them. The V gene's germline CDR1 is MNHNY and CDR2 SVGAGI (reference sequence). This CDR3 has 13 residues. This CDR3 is CASSQGMNTEAFF. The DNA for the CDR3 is TGTGCCAGCAGTCAGGGGATGAACACTGAAGCTTTCTTT.